One sample yielded the 6 T cell receptor beta chains listed below, sequenced in a study of cytomegalovirus exposure and HLA in healthy donors. The repertoire was sequenced with immunoSEQ multiplex PCR; TCRdb's copy has only in-frame clones and lacks some. The data hold about 150,000 clones, with approximately 94% observed a single time. Sequencing was done on a sample of PBMCs. The receptors shown here come from a man younger than 35 in good health and CMV-seropositive.

The V and J genes are TRBV19 and TRBJ1-2; TRBD1 matches at 8 bases. The CDR3 covers 12 residues. The trim removed 4 bases at V and 8 bases at J, leaving 3 bases unmatched. CDR1 is LNHDA and CDR2 is SQIVND in the germline V gene (reference sequence). CDR3 DNA sequence: TGTGCCAGTAGTAGACAGGGGCACGGCTACACCTTC. Residues: CASSRQGHGYTF.

This clone was observed a single time. DNA of the CDR3: TGCGCCAGCAGCTTGGGTCCGGGACAGGTAATTGATGGCTACACCTTC. This sequence encodes CASSLGPGQVIDGYTF. The genes are TRBV5-1 and TRBJ1-2; the match to TRBD1 covers 8 bases. This CDR3 has 16 residues. V gave up 0 bases and J gave up 6 bases; unmatched junction bases: 10. CDR1 SGHRS and CDR2 YFSETQ come from the germline V gene.

The chain combines TRBV6-6 with TRBJ2-7; TRBD1 aligns across 7 bases. Germline assignment: CDR1 MNHNY and CDR2 SVGAGI (reference sequence). V lost 6 bases to trimming and J lost 3 bases; unmatched junction nucleotides: 5. The CDR3 covers 13 residues. Here the CDR3 reads CASRQWTGYEQYF. DNA for the CDR3: TGTGCCAGCAGACAATGGACAGGCTACGAGCAGTACTTC.

The CDR3, as DNA: TGTGCCAGCAGAGATCTTCTCAGACCGGAGGGCTACACCTTC. Translating it yields CASRDLLRPEGYTF. The chain joins TRBV6-1 to TRBJ1-2; D gene unclear. The V end lost 6 bases, the J end lost 8 bases, and 19 bases lay between the germline ends. This CDR3 has 14 amino acids. Germline V gene sequence: CDR1 MNHNS, CDR2 SASEGT.

This clone was counted a single time. The chain joins TRBV27 to TRBJ1-3; D is possibly TRBD1 (6 bases). V gave up 6 bases and J gave up 2 bases, with 14 bases separating them. CDR1 is MNHEY and CDR2 is SMNVEV in the germline V gene (reference sequence). This CDR3 contains 15 residues. This CDR3 reads CASSFTPGAGNTIYF. The CDR3 nucleotides read TGTGCCAGCAGCTTTACCCCAGGGGCTGGAAACACCATATATTTT.

This sequence joins TRBV5-6 and TRBJ2-7; 16 bases agree with TRBD2. Germline V gene data show CDR1 as SGHDT and CDR2 as YYEEEE. CDR3 length: 18 amino acids. The V and J ends lost 3 bases and 0 bases, in that order; junction bases with no gene match: 6. The CDR3 protein is CASSSGLAGGPSSYEQYF. CDR3 nucleotide sequence: TGTGCCAGCAGCTCGGGACTAGCGGGAGGGCCGAGCTCCTACGAGCAGTACTTC. Full variable domain (rest looked up from reference TRBV5-6 and TRBJ2-7): DAGVTQSPTHLIKTRGQQVTLRCSPKSGHDTVSWYQQALGQGPQFIFQYYEEEERQRGNFPDRFSGHQFPNYSSELNVNALLLGDSALYLCASSSGLAGGPSSYEQYFGPGTRLTVT.